This T cell receptor beta chain was profiled in a study of technical replicates of blood from several donors. Generated by immunoSEQ multiplex PCR, the TCRdb table keeps only in-frame clones and is missing some. Of 45,000 to 60,000 clones listed, about 86% are singletons. The TCR comes from a human donor in good health. Some clones in this sample may be carry-over from other donors' samples. Input material: PBMCs.

CDR3 bases: TGTGCCAGTATCCCGAGCGGGTCCGGGGAGCTGTTTTTT. Encoded protein: CASIPSGSGELFF. The chain has TRBV19 and TRBJ2-2, with TRBD2 as a possible D gene (6 bases). The CDR3 spans 13 residues. Germline V gene data show CDR1 as LNHDA and CDR2 as SQIVND (reference sequence). V shed 7 bases and J shed 6 bases, with 12 bases lying between them.